The 6 T cell receptor beta chains below all came from one sample that was sequenced in a study of T-cell reconstitution after alpha-beta-depleted transplantation in children. Molecular barcoding with unique molecular identifiers was used for the TCRbeta library. TCRdb re-derived calls from the PCR reads in MiXCR, one entry per CDR3 protein. The sample lists hundreds of thousands of distinct CDR3 sequences, approximately 10% seen once, with approximately 28% in the top ten. The source material was PBMCs, sampled before TCRalphabeta/CD19-depleted stem cell transplant. The receptors shown here come from a child under two years old with acute myeloid leukemia, due to receive a stem cell transplant.

This clonotype has at least ten counts. This chain uses TRBV7-2 with TRBJ2-7; D could derive from TRBD1 or TRBD2 (6 bases each). V dropped 2 bases and J dropped 4 bases, with 9 bases sitting between them. The CDR3 is made up of 13 amino acids. Germline V gene lookup returns CDR1 SGHTA and CDR2 FQGNSA. CDR3 DNA sequence: TGTGCCAGCAGCTTAATAGGGGGGTACGAGCAGTACTTC. Its translation is CASSLIGGYEQYF.

A few counts support this clonotype. Being one base from a much bigger clone, this may be a read error. The rearrangement joins TRBV18 to TRBJ1-1, with no clear D. V was shortened by 2 bases and J by 1 base, with 17 bases between the two germline ends. This CDR3 region has 17 residues. CDR1 is KGHSH and CDR2 is LQKENI in the germline V gene. The CDR3: CASSPCTARDGNTEAFF. Here the CDR3 DNA reads TGTGCCAGCTCACCATGTACCGCCCGTGACGGGAACACTGAAGCTTTCTTT.

This clonotype was observed at least ten times. The rearrangement uses TRBV20-1 and TRBJ2-7, with D perhaps matching TRBD1 or TRBD2 (5 bases each). With 1 base removed from V and 0 bases from J, the gap between germline ends came to 10 bases. The germline V gene encodes CDR1 DFQATT and CDR2 SNEGSKA (reference sequence). The CDR3 runs to 14 residues. The chain's CDR3 is CSARAPGPSYEQYF. Here the CDR3 DNA reads TGCAGTGCTAGAGCCCCGGGACCCTCCTACGAGCAGTACTTC.

In its sample, this clonotype was seen many times. The V and J genes are TRBV10-3 and TRBJ2-2; D unresolved. V was shortened by 11 bases and J by 0 bases, with 7 bases between the two germline ends. From germline, CDR1 is ENHRY and CDR2 SYGVKD. The CDR3 consists of 12 residues. The CDR3 is CAVASNTGELFF. The CDR3 DNA reads TGTGCCGTCGCCTCGAACACCGGGGAGCTGTTTTTT.

This clonotype showed up many times. The chain has TRBV7-3 and TRBJ2-1; D is perhaps TRBD1 (6 bases). Per germline, CDR1 SGHTA and CDR2 FQGTGA. V was shortened by 5 bases and J by 8 bases, with 13 bases between the two germline ends. CDR3 length: 13 residues. The CDR3 nucleotides are TGTGCCAGCAGCCCGGACAGTCGCCATGAGCAGTTCTTC. Translating it yields CASSPDSRHEQFF.

This rearrangement joins TRBV2 to TRBJ1-4; 10 positions agree with TRBD1. Germline V gene data show CDR1 as SNHLY and CDR2 as FYNNEI. V lost 5 bases, J lost 7 bases, and 7 bases stayed unmatched. This CDR3 spans 15 amino acids. CDR3 DNA sequence: TGTGCCAGCAGTCGTGACAGGGGGCGGCGTGAAAAACTGTTTTTT. This translates into CASSRDRGRREKLFF.